The sequence of this TCR beta chain was determined in a study of cytomegalovirus exposure and HLA in healthy donors. This CDR3 is 15 amino acids long. The PCR ran on 60 Vbeta and 13 Jbeta primers. This table comes from immunoSEQ multiplex PCR, and its TCRdb copy is limited to in-frame clones, with some not included. The sample holds 100,000 to 150,000 clones; around 80% are singletons and the top ten take roughly a tenth. The source of this sequence is a man in his thirties or forties in good health and CMV-seropositive. Sequenced sample: PBMCs. The V and J genes are TRBV21-1 and TRBJ2-1; no DNA check was done on the table's D call, TRBD2. TRBV21-1 is described as a pseudogene. The chain's CDR3 is CASSKVAISYNEQFF. Here the CDR3 DNA reads TGTGCCAGCAGCAAAGTAGCCATTTCCTACAATGAGCAGTTCTTC.